This TCR beta chain was observed in a study of neurological immune-mediated disorders. Overall study findings and caveats: One related-CDR3 cluster, which may be a signature, held the repertoires of 18 of 34 multiple sclerosis patients after phylogenetic grouping. The highest TCR clonal expansion occurred in HTLV-1-associated myelopathy; multiple sclerosis fell below healthy controls.

TCRdb independently ran MiXCR on the 5' RACE reads; one entry per CDR3 protein. The sample has tens of thousands of distinct CDR3 sequences; just over 2.5% are singletons. Worth noting for this clonotype: The antigen is unknown.

This sequence originates from a woman in her twenties or thirties with multiple sclerosis. Sequenced material: PBMCs.

CDR3 nucleotide sequence: TGTGCCAGCAGCGCAGGGACAGGTCCCCTCTACGAGCAGTACTTC. It specifies CASSAGTGPLYEQYF. This chain links TRBV7-7 with TRBJ2-7; 8 bases align to TRBD1. The CDR3 sequence is 15 residues long. Germline V gene lookup returns CDR1 SSHAT and CDR2 FNYEAQ (reference sequence). The J segment lost 3 bases and the V segment lost 5 bases, leaving 9 bases of the junction unmatched.